Detailed here is one TCR beta chain. There are a few counts of this clone. The target of this receptor is not known. Within one base of it there is no much larger clone, and no base qualities were kept. The label giving this sample's treatment or condition can be read as: suppressive antiretroviral therapy. A pool of overlapping HIV-1 Gag 15-mer peptides was used at 0.9 to 1 ug per peptide per mL for cell stimulation. Memory populations depleted of antigen-responding cells were obtained by sorting nonresponding CD40L-negative CD69-negative CD45RO-high memory CD4+ T cells. HIV-1-infected adults in whom suppressive ART had been started during chronic infection were enrolled as participants. Plasma HIV-1 RNA had been undetectable (below 50 copies/mL) in participants for at least 4 years. To be included, participants needed a CD4+ T cell count above 400 cells/uL and a positive CMV serology. Before stimulation, PBMCs were isolated using density centrifugation and then depleted of CD8+ T cells. Stimulation of CD8-depleted PBMCs was carried out for 15 to 20 hours with anti-CD28/CD49d costimulation, CD40-blocking antibody and enfuvirtide, to prevent new infections. Cells were sorted on a Beckman Coulter MoFlo Legacy or XDP sorter, with propidium iodide excluding dead cells. Genomic DNA was extracted using the QIAamp DNA Mini Kit for samples with more than one million cells and using the Quick-DNA Microprep Kit for all other samples.

Taken from cysteine to phenylalanine, the CDR3 has 14 residues. Just the 42-base CDR3 DNA is kept, in frame starting at base 1. The germline V gene encodes CDR1 SEHNR and CDR2 FQNEAQ (reference sequence). Cut back by 2 bases and 1 base, the V and J ends lie 8 bases apart. This specimen comes from a study of persistence of HIV-infected CD4 T cells (dated by TCRdb to 2020 to 2021). About the investigation overall: CMV- and HIV-1 Gag-responding CD4+ T cells were isolated from ART-treated individuals so that antigen-driven clonal expansion of HIV-1-infected cells could be examined. The median time the participants had spent on suppressive ART was over six years. The clonality of all cells in each sorted population was assessed by TCRbeta sequencing, whereas the clonality of infected cells was assessed by proviral sequencing. For the TCR cluster analysis across participants, 8 participants were included for CMV and six or seven participants for Gag. Peripheral blood samples of up to about 180 mL were collected at multiple time points, except for a couple of participants, who underwent leukapheresis at a single time point.

Points the paper makes about the study in general: Only a small number of individuals took part in the study, and only a limited range of antigens was tested. Restriction of bulk TCR analyses to the rare CMV-responding cells that actually carried HIV-1 proviruses was not possible. A correlation was observed between TCR oligoclonality and proviral oligoclonality within the same sorted populations. Antigen-responding cells were enriched for degenerate expanded CDR3beta sequences, which suggests convergent selection of CD4+ responses to CMV and Gag. Significantly lower TCRbeta richness was observed in CMV- and Gag-responding cells than in anti-CD3/anti-CD28-responding cells, and higher oligoclonality was observed in CMV-responding cells than in CD3/CD28-stimulated and Gag-responding cells.

The immunoSEQ hsTCRB assay version 4 in survey mode was used to sequence TCRbeta repertoires from genomic DNA. For TCRbeta sequencing, genomic DNA was diluted to roughly 10 ng/uL, with up to about 1 ug used per sample. The study's processing was this. Analysis of the TCRbeta data was done in ImmunoSeq Analyzer 3.0, and diversity was computed on productive nucleotide rearrangements. The improved Chao index was used to estimate lower-bound TCR diversity, and the Gini coefficient was used to estimate clonality using the Immunarch R package. When different nucleotide rearrangements encoded the same CDR3beta amino acid sequence, each rearrangement was treated as a distinct clonotype. TCRbeta sequences significantly enriched in antigen-responding cells relative to anti-CD3/anti-CD28-activated cells were identified by differential abundance analysis. Using predicted peptide-MHC specificity as the basis, GLIPH2 grouped TCRs into clusters, both for each participant individually and for the merged data sets that combined participants. Entries here come from immuneACCESS through TCRdb and include only in-frame sequences with V and J called. Some clones fail to appear in such tables; in the studies checked, an unresolved V gene covers under half of the shortfall, and the cause of the remainder is unknown. The V and J calls and clone size come from that table; D and trimming were worked out from the DNA. A total of roughly 32,000 clones appear in this sample, around four fifths of them only once. The ten largest clonotypes hold 15% to 20% of the sample.

This clonotype was sampled from an adult woman with HIV who was CMV-seropositive. This material consisted of CD4+ T cells sorted from PBMCs after roughly 18-hour stimulation, taken from a patient who received antiretroviral therapy. This specimen's cell subset or site label, per the study, means: CD40L-CD69- CD45RO-high memory CD4 T cells not responding to Gag peptides. The V gene is TRBV7-9 and the J gene is TRBJ1-1; D gene: possibly TRBD1, on 5 matching bases. The encoded CDR3 is CASSLTTANTEAFF. The DNA reads as follows: TGTGCCAGCAGCTTAACGACAGCGAACACTGAAGCTTTCTTT. The variable domain in full, with residues beyond the CDR3 obtained from the reference TRBV7-9 and TRBJ1-1 genes, is DTGVSQNPRHKITKRGQNVTFRCDPISEHNRLYWYRQTLGQGPEFLTYFQNEAQLEKSRLLSDRFSAERPKGSFSTLEIQRTEQGDSAMYLCASSLTTANTEAFFGQGTRLTVV.